This passage covers 16 T cell receptor beta chains from one sample sequenced in a study of shared clonotypes between healthy human individuals. TCRdb's copy holds only in-frame clones and misses some; the assay was immunoSEQ multiplex PCR. The sample consists of around 690,000 clones, about 92% of them appearing once. Sequenced input: memory CD8+ T cells from PBMCs. Subset described: CD45RO+ cells pooled with CCR7-negative TemRA cells. These receptors were obtained from a man aged 18 to 29 in good health. Some clones in this sample may be carry-over from other donors' samples.

CDR3 DNA sequence: TGTGCCAGCAGCGTAGCCGCGACAGGGGCCACCTACGAGCAGTACTTC. It encodes CASSVAATGATYEQYF. The rearrangement uses TRBV9 and TRBJ2-7, with 8 bases that match TRBD1. The CDR3 consists of 16 residues. Germline V lookup: CDR1 SGDLS, CDR2 YYNGEE. Losses at the gene ends were 0 bases for V and 2 bases for J; bases not matched to a gene: 7.

This clone was recorded a few times. This sequence joins TRBV2 and TRBJ1-5, with D maybe TRBD1 (6 bases). With 4 bases removed from V and 3 bases from J, the gap between germline ends came to 16 bases. The CDR3 is 16 residues long. Germline lookup yields CDR1 SNHLY and CDR2 FYNNEI. The CDR3 DNA reads as TGTGCCAGCAGTGTAACGGGGGGGCTACTCAATCAGCCCCAGCATTTT. As protein: CASSVTGGLLNQPQHF. Full variable domain (remainder filled in from reference TRBV2 and TRBJ1-5): EPEVTQTPSHQVTQMGQEVILRCVPISNHLYFYWYRQILGQKVEFLVSFYNNEISEKSEIFDDQFSVERPDGSNFTLKIRSTKLEDSAMYFCASSVTGGLLNQPQHFGDGTRLSIL.

The V and J genes are TRBV9 and TRBJ2-2; D remains ambiguous. CDR1 and CDR2 from the germline V gene are SGDLS and YYNGEE. V lost 0 bases and J lost 6, with 6 bases in between. This CDR3 has 13 residues. The CDR3 sequence is CASSVDNSGELFF. CDR3 bases: TGTGCCAGCAGCGTAGATAACTCCGGGGAGCTGTTTTTT.

This chain links TRBV11-2 with TRBJ2-7; TRBD1 is a possible D gene (6 bases). Germline V gives CDR1 SGHAT, CDR2 FQNNGV. The ends were cut back, 4 bases at V and 0 bases at J, with 13 bases in the middle. CDR3 size: 15 residues. This chain's CDR3 is CASSSRTAPSYEQYF. The CDR3 nucleotides are TGTGCCAGCAGCTCAAGGACAGCACCCTCCTACGAGCAGTACTTC.

The V and J genes are TRBV27 and TRBJ1-1; the D gene is possibly TRBD1 (5 bases). The CDR3 runs 14 residues. Germline V gene lookup returns CDR1 MNHEY and CDR2 SMNVEV (reference sequence). V was clipped by 4 bases and J by 5 bases, with 14 bases between them. This CDR3 is CASSWAGGITEAFF. CDR3 DNA: TGTGCCAGCAGTTGGGCGGGGGGAATAACTGAAGCTTTCTTT.

This clone was picked up a small number of times. The gene calls are TRBV28 and TRBJ1-5; 7 bases fit TRBD1. The CDR3 loop spans 14 amino acids. Germline loops: CDR1 MDHEN, CDR2 SYDVKM. The V segment lost 7 bases and the J segment 7 bases; nucleotides outside the gene matches: 10. The CDR3 nucleotides read TGTGCCAGCAACCGAGACAGGGTAGACCAGCCCCAGCATTTT. It is translated as CASNRDRVDQPQHF.

This chain connects TRBV28 to TRBJ2-1, with a tentative D call TRBD2 (5 bases). The CDR3 is 16 amino acids. Deletions cut 7 bases from V and 0 bases from J, with 16 bases between. In germline, CDR1 is MDHEN, CDR2 SYDVKM. CDR3 in amino acids: CASIPVREGSYNEQFF. DNA of the CDR3: TGTGCCAGCATCCCAGTACGGGAAGGCTCCTACAATGAGCAGTTCTTC.

In this sample, this clone turned up once. The rearrangement joins TRBV10-1 to TRBJ2-7; TRBD1 or TRBD2 may be the D gene (5 bases each). This CDR3 spans 13 amino acids. Germline V gene sequence: CDR1 WNHNN, CDR2 SYGVQD (reference sequence). Trimming took 4 bases from V and 5 from J, leaving 12 bases between them. CDR3 region: CASSGGPWDEQYF. CDR3 DNA: TGCGCCAGCAGTGGGGGACCTTGGGACGAGCAGTACTTC.

As concerns this clone: The sample holds other DNA sequences that translate to the same CDR3. This rearrangement joins TRBV11-2 to TRBJ2-7, with a weak D call TRBD2 (7 bases). The CDR3 spans 15 residues. The germline CDR1 and CDR2 sequences are SGHAT and FQNNGV. V was pared by 6 bases and J by 0 bases, with 15 bases between. The CDR3 here is CASSLGGGSSYEQYF. The CDR3 nucleotides read TGTGCCAGCAGTCTAGGGGGGGGGTCCTCCTACGAGCAGTACTTC.

J is TRBJ1-2 and V is TRBV7-9, with TRBD1 matching over 12 bases. Germline V gene data show CDR1 as SEHNR and CDR2 as FQNEAQ (reference sequence). The CDR3 has 15 amino acids. Unmatched junction bases numbered 6, after V lost 4 bases and J lost 6 bases. CDR3 coding DNA: TGTGCCAGCAGCTCTACCGGGACAGGGGGCCATGGCTACACCTTC. This sequence encodes CASSSTGTGGHGYTF.

This clone was seen once. J is TRBJ2-1 and V is TRBV4-3, with D perhaps matching TRBD2 (5 bases). The CDR3 is 19 residues long. Germline values: CDR1 LGHNA, CDR2 YSLEER. The ends were cut back, 1 base at V and 5 bases at J, with 24 bases in the middle. CDR3: CASSQVSHPYGISNNEQFF. The DNA of the CDR3 is TGCGCCAGCAGCCAAGTCTCACACCCATACGGGATATCGAACAATGAGCAGTTCTTC.

In this sample, this clone turned up a few times. The V gene is TRBV6-1, the J gene TRBJ1-2; 8 bases agree with TRBD1. J gave up 7 bases and V 2 bases, and 9 bases lay outside the gene matches. This CDR3 spans 15 amino acids. Germline CDR1 reads MNHNS; CDR2 reads SASEGT. CDR3 nucleotide sequence: TGTGCCAGCAGTGAATTGAACCAGGGGGCTTTTGGCTACACCTTC. This encodes CASSELNQGAFGYTF.

This chain connects TRBV28 to TRBJ2-7; 8 nucleotides match TRBD2. Per the germline V gene, CDR1 is MDHEN and CDR2 is SYDVKM. With V trimmed by 6 bases and J by 3 bases, 10 bases remained unmatched. The CDR3 consists of 15 residues. Here the CDR3 DNA reads TGTGCCAGCAGCCCGCCGGGACTAGGGAGCTACGAGCAGTACTTC. It yields the protein CASSPPGLGSYEQYF.

The genes are TRBV28 and TRBJ1-2, with a tentative D call TRBD1 (6 bases). CDR3 size: 16 residues. Germline lookup yields CDR1 MDHEN and CDR2 SYDVKM. V lost 0 bases and J 4 bases, leaving 15 bases between the germline ends. This CDR3 reads CASSLWGAPLSYGYTF. CDR3 sequence (DNA): TGTGCCAGCAGTTTATGGGGGGCGCCGTTAAGCTATGGCTACACCTTC.

The chain joins TRBV6-5 to TRBJ1-2; tentatively, D is TRBD1 (5 bases). V gave up 2 bases and J gave up 12 bases, with 13 bases separating them. CDR1 and CDR2 (germline): MNHEY, SVGAGI. The CDR3 is 12 amino acids. CDR3 region: CASSYGQRGDTF. CDR3 nucleotides: TGTGCCAGCAGTTACGGCCAGAGGGGCGACACCTTC.

The chain carries TRBV7-9 and TRBJ1-1; D call uncertain. Germline assignment: CDR1 SEHNR and CDR2 FQNEAQ (reference sequence). This CDR3 contains 16 residues. V shed 5 bases and J shed 0 bases, with 16 bases lying between them. Here the CDR3 DNA reads TGTGCCAGCAGCCCCCCACTACCGAACATGAACACTGAAGCTTTCTTT. Translated, it gives CASSPPLPNMNTEAFF. Variable domain in full (rest from reference TRBV7-9 and TRBJ1-1): DTGVSQNPRHKITKRGQNVTFRCDPISEHNRLYWYRQTLGQGPEFLTYFQNEAQLEKSRLLSDRFSAERPKGSFSTLEIQRTEQGDSAMYLCASSPPLPNMNTEAFFGQGTRLTVV.